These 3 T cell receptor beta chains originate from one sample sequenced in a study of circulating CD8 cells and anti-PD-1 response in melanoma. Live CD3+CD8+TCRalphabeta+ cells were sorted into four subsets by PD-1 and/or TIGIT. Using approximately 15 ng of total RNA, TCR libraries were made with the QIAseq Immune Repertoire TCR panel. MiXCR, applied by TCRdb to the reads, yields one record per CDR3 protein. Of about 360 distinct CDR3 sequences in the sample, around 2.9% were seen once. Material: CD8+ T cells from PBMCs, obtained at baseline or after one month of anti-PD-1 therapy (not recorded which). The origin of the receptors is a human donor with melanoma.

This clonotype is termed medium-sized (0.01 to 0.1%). CDR3 loop: CASSFGLAGAQFF. Written as DNA, the CDR3 is TGTGCCAGCAGCTTCGGACTAGCGGGGGCGCAGTTCTTC. The chain links TRBV11-3 to TRBJ2-1, with TRBD2 identical over 13 bases. Germline CDR1 SGHNT, CDR2 YENEEA. Trimming removed 3 bases from V and 12 bases from J; junction bases left unmatched: 2. The CDR3 spans 13 residues.

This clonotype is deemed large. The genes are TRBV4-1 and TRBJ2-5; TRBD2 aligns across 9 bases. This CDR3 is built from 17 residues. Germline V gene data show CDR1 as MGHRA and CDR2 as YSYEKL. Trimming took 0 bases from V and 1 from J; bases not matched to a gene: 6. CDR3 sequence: CASSQEAGGTLQETQYF. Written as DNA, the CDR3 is TGCGCCAGCAGCCAAGAGGCGGGGGGGACCCTCCAAGAGACCCAGTACTTC.

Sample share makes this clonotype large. CDR3 DNA: TGCAGTGCTAGCCCCCCTGCTGAGACCCAGTACTTC. It specifies CSASPPAETQYF. The rearrangement uses TRBV20-1 and TRBJ2-5; D not resolved. This CDR3 is 12 amino acids long. V lost 3 bases and J lost 5, with 10 bases in between. Germline CDR1 and CDR2: DFQATT and SNEGSKA (reference sequence).